The clone carrying this T cell receptor beta chain appeared a few times. This sample is part of a study of cytomegalovirus exposure and HLA in healthy donors. The PCR employed 60 Vbeta primers together with 13 Jbeta primers. Libraries were prepared by immunoSEQ multiplex PCR; TCRdb keeps only in-frame clonotypes and omits some of them. The sample carries 250,000 or so clones, around 81% recorded once. The V gene's germline CDR1 is SNHLY and CDR2 FYNNEI. The CDR3 loop spans 13 amino acids. J lost 6 bases, V lost 7 bases, and 5 bases had no gene match. The material sequenced was PBMCs. The clonotype originates from a woman in her fifties or sixties in good health and CMV-seropositive. This rearrangement joins TRBV2 to TRBJ1-2; 10 nucleotides line up with TRBD1. CDR3 nucleotides: TGTGCCAGCAATTTGGACAGGGGGGATGGCTACACCTTC. It yields the protein CASNLDRGDGYTF.